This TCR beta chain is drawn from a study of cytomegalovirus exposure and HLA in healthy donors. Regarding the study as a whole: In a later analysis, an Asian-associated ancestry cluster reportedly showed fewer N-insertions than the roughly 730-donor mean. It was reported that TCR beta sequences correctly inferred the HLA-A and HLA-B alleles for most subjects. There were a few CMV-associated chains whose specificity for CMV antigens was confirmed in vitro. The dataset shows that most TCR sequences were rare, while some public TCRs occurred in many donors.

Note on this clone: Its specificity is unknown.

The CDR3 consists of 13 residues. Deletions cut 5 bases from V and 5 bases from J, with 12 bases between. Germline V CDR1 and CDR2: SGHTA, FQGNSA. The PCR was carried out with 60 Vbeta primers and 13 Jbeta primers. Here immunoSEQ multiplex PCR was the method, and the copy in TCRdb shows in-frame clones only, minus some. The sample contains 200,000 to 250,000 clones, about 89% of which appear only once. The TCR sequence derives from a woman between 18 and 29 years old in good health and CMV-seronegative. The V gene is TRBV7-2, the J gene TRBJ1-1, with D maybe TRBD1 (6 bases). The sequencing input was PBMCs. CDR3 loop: CASSPITGTEAFF. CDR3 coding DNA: TGTGCCAGCAGCCCGATTACAGGGACTGAAGCTTTCTTT.